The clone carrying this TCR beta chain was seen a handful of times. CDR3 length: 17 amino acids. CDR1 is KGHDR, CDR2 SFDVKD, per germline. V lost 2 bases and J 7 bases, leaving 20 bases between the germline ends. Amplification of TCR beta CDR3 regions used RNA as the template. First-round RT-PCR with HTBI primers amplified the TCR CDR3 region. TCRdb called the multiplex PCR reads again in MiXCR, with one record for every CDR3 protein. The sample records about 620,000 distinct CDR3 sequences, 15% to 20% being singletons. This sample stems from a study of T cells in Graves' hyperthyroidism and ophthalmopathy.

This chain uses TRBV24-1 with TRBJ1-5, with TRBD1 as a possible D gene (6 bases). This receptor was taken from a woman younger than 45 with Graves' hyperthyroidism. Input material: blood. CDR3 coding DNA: TGTGCCACCAGTGATTCTCGAGATTCCAGGGGAGACCAGCCCCAGCATTTT. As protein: CATSDSRDSRGDQPQHF.